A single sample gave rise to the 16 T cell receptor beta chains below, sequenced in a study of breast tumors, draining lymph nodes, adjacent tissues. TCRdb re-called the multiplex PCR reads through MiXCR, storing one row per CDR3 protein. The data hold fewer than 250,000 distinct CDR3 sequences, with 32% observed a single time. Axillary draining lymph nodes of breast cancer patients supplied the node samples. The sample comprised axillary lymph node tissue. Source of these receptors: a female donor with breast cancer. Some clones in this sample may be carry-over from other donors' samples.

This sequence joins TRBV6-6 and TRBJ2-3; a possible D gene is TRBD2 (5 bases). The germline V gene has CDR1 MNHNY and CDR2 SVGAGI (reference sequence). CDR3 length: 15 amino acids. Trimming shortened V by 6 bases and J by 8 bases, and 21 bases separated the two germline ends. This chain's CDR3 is CASSLGLGSGRTQYF. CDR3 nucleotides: TGTGCCAGCAGCCTTGGACTGGGGAGTGGGCGTACGCAGTATTTT.

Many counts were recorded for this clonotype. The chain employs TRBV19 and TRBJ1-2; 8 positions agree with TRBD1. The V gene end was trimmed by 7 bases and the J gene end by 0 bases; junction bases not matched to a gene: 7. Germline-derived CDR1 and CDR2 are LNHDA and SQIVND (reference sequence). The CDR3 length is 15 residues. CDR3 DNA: TGTGCCAGTACCCCACTGGACAGGGCTAACTATGGCTACACCTTC. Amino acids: CASTPLDRANYGYTF.

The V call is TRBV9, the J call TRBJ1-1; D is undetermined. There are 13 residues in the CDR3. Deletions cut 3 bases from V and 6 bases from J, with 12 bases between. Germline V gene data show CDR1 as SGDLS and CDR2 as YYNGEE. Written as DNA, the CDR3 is TGTGCCAGCAGCGCGGTTCAGGACGCTGAAGCTTTCTTT. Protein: CASSAVQDAEAFF.

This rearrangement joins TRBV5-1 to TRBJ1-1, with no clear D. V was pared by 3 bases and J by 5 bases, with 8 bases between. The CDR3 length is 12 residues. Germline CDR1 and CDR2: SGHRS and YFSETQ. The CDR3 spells CASSSTRTEAFF. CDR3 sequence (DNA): TGCGCCAGCAGCTCCACGCGAACTGAAGCTTTCTTT.

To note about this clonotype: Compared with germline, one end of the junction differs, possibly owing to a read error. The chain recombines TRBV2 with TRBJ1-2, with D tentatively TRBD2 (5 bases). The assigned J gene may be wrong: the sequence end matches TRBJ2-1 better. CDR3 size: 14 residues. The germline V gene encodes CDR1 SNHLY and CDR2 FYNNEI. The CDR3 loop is CASSEVGRYKEQFF. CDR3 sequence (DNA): TGTGCCAGCAGTGAAGTTGGGAGATACAAAGAGCAGTTCTTC.

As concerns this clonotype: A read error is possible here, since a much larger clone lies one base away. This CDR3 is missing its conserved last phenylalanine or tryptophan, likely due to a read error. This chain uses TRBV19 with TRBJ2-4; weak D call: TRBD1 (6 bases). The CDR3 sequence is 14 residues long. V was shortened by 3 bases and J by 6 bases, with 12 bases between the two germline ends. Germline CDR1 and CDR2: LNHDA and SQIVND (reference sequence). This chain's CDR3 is CASSIRTVGNIQYC. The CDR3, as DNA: TGTGCCAGTAGTATCCGGACAGTCGGAAACATTCAGTACTGC.

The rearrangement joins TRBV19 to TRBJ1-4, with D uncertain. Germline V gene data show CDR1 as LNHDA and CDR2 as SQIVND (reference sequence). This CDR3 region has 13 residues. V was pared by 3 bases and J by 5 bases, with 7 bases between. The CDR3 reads CASSISGNEKLFF. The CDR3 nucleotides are TGTGCCAGTAGTATTAGCGGGAATGAAAAACTGTTTTTT.

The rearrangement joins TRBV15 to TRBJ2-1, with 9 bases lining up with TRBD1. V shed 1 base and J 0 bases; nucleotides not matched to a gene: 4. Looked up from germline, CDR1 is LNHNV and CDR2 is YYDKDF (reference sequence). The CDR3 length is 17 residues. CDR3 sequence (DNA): TGTGCCACCAGCAGAGGAGACAGGGGGAGCTCCTACAATGAGCAGTTCTTC. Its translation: CATSRGDRGSSYNEQFF.

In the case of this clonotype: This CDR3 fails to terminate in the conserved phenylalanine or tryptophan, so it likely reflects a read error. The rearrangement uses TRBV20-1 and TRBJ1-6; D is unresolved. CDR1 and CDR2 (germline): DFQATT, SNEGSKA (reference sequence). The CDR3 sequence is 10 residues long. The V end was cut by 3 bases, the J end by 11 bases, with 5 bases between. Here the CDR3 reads CSASWTPLHS. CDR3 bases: TGCAGTGCTAGCTGGACACCCCTCCACTCT.

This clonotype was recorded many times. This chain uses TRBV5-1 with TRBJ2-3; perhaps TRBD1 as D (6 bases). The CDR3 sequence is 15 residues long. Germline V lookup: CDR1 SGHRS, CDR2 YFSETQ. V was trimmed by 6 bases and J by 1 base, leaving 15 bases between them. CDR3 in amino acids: CASIETGSGTDTQYF. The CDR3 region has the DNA TGCGCCAGCATCGAAACAGGGTCGGGCACAGATACGCAGTATTTT.

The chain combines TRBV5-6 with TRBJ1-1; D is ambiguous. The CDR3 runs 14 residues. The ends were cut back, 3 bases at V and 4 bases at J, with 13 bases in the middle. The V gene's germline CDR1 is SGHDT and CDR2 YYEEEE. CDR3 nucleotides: TGTGCCAGCAGCTACTTTCAGACGGTCACTGAAGCTTTCTTT. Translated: CASSYFQTVTEAFF.

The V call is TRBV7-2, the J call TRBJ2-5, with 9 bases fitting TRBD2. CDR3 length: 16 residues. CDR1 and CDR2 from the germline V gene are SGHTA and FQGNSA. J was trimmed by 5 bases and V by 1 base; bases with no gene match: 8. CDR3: CASSLGASGVGETQYF. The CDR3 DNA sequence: TGTGCCAGCAGCTTAGGGGCTAGCGGGGTGGGGGAGACCCAGTACTTC. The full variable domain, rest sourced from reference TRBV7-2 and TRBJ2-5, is GAGVSQSPSNKVTEKGKDVELRCDPISGHTALYWYRQSLGQGLEFLIYFQGNSAPDKSGLPSDRFSAERTGGSVSTLTIQRTQQEDSAVYLCASSLGASGVGETQYFGPGTRLLVL.

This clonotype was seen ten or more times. CDR3: CSASGGTGPNQPQHF. The CDR3 nucleotides read TGCAGTGCTAGTGGGGGGACAGGGCCCAATCAGCCCCAGCATTTT. The J gene is TRBJ1-5, the V gene TRBV20-1, with TRBD1 identical over 9 bases. CDR1 is DFQATT and CDR2 is SNEGSKA in the germline V gene (reference sequence). The CDR3 consists of 15 residues. The V segment lost 3 bases and the J segment 3 bases; nucleotides outside the gene matches: 6.

The DNA of the CDR3 is TGCAGTGCTATAACGCGGACAGGGGCCAACGTCCTGACTTTC. Its protein is CSAITRTGANVLTF. This chain connects TRBV20-1 to TRBJ2-6; D is possibly TRBD1 (5 bases). CDR1 is DFQATT, CDR2 SNEGSKA, per germline (reference sequence). Between the trimmed V and J ends, which lost 4 bases and 4 bases, there was a span of 11 bases. This CDR3 is built from 14 residues.

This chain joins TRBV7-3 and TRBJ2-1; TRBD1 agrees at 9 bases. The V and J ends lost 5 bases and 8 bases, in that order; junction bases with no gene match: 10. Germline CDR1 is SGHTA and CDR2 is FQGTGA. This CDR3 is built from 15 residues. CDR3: CASSPRDRDIDEQFF. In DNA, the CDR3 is TGTGCCAGCAGCCCCCGGGACAGGGATATTGATGAGCAGTTCTTC.

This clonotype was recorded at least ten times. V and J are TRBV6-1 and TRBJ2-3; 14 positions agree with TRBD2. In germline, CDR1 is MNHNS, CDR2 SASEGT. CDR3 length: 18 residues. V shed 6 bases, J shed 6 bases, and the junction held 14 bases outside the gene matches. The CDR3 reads CASSRTFLTSGREDTQYF. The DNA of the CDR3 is TGTGCCAGCAGCAGGACATTCCTGACTAGCGGGAGGGAGGATACGCAGTATTTT.